The source of this T cell receptor (beta chain) is a study of CD8+ T cells in alopecia areata. CDR1 is LGHNA, CDR2 YNFKEQ, per germline. Trimming cost V 0 bases and J 6 bases; bases outside gene matches: 2. This CDR3 has 15 residues. Extraction and reverse transcription of RNA yielded cDNA as the sequencing template. Sequenced by immunoSEQ multiplex PCR; TCRdb stores in-frame clones only, minus some. The data show a few hundred thousand clones, less than 75% seen once. Treatment specified: oral pan-JAK inhibitor, 5-10 mg twice daily. This TCR was sampled from a human donor with alopecia areata. The chain couples TRBV4-2 to TRBJ1-2; 12 bases are a match to TRBD1. Sequencing was performed on CD4+ T cells sorted from blood, taken at week 4, from a patient treated with tofacitinib. CDR3 loop: CASSQEGQGADGYTF. Here the CDR3 DNA reads TGTGCCAGCAGCCAAGAGGGACAGGGGGCGGATGGCTACACCTTC.